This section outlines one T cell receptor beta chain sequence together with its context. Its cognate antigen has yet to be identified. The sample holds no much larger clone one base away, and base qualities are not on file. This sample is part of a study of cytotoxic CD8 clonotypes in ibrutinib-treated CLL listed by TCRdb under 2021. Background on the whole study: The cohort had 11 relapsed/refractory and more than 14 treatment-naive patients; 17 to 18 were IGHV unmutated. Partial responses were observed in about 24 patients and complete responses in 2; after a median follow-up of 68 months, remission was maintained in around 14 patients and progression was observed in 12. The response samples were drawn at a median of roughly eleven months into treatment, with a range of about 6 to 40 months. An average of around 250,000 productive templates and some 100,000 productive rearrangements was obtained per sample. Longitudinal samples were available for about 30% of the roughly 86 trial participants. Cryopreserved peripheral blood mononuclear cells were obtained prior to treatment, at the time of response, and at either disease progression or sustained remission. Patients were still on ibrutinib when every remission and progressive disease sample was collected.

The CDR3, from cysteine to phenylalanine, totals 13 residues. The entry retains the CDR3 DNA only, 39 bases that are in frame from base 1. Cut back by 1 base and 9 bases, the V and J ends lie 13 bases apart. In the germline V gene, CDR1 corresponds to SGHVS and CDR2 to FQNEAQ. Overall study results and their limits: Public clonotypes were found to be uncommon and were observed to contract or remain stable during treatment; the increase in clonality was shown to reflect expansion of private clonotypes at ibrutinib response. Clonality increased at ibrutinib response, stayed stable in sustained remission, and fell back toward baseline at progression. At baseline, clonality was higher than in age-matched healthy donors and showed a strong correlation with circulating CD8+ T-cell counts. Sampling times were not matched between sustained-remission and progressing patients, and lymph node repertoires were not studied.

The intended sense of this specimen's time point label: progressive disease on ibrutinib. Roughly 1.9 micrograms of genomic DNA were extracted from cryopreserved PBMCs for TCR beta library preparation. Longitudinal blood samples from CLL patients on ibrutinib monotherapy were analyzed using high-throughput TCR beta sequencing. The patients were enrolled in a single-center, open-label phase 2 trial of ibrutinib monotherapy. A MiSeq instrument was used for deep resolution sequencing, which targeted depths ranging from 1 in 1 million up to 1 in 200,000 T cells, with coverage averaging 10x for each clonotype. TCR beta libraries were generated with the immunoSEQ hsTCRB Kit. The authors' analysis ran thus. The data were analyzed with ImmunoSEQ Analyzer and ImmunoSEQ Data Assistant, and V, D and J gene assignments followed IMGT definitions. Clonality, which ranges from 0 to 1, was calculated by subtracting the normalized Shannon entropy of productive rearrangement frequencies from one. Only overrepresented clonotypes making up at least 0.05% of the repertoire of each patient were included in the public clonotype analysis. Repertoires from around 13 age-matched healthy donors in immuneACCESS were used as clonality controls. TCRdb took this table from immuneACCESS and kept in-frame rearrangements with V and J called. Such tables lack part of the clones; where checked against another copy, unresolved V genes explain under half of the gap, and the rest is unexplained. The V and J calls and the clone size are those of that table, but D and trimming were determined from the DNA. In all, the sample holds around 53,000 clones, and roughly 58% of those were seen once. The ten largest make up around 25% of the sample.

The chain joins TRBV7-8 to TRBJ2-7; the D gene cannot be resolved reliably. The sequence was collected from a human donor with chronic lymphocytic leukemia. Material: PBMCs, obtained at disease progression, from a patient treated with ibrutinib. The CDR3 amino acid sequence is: CASSLGLEKGQYF. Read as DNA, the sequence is TGTGCCAGCAGCTTAGGTTTGGAGAAGGGGCAGTACTTC.